Listed here are 15 T cell receptor beta chains from one sample, sequenced in a study of cytomegalovirus exposure and HLA in healthy donors. 60 Vbeta and 13 Jbeta primers were used in PCR. Data came from immunoSEQ multiplex PCR; TCRdb stores just in-frame clones and leaves some out. Among roughly 180,000 clones listed, under 90% were seen once. Input material: PBMCs. The receptors here all came from a male donor in good health and CMV-seronegative.

The V gene is TRBV25-1, the J gene TRBJ2-7, with D maybe TRBD2 (6 bases). This CDR3 is built from 13 residues. From germline, CDR1 is MGHDK and CDR2 SYGVNS. Trimming removed 2 bases from V and 5 bases from J, with 10 bases in between. The CDR3 DNA reads as TGTGCCAGCAGTGAACCCCCGGGGGACGAGCAGTACTTC. Translated: CASSEPPGDEQYF.

The genes are TRBV7-9 and TRBJ2-7; 7 bases are a match to TRBD2. The germline V gene encodes CDR1 SEHNR and CDR2 FQNEAQ (reference sequence). J was trimmed by 2 bases and V by 3 bases; bases with no gene match: 10. The CDR3 extends over 16 amino acids. CDR3 DNA: TGTGCCAGCAGCTTCTCTGCTATGCGGGAGCCCTACGAGCAGTACTTC. It is translated as CASSFSAMREPYEQYF.

The rearrangement joins TRBV10-1 to TRBJ1-5; a weak D match, TRBD1 (6 bases). CDR1 is WNHNN and CDR2 is SYGVQD in the germline V gene (reference sequence). Trimming shortened V by 8 bases and J by 4 bases, and 9 bases separated the two germline ends. CDR3 length: 12 amino acids. CDR3 bases: TGCGCCAGCGGAACAGGGAATCAGCCCCAGCATTTT. It codes for CASGTGNQPQHF.

The chain uses TRBV18 and TRBJ1-2; D uncertain. Trimming removed 4 bases at V and 7 bases at J, with 13 bases between. This CDR3 is 13 amino acids long. The V gene's germline CDR1 is KGHSH and CDR2 LQKENI. CDR3 nucleotides: TGTGCCAGCTCACGTGAGAACGAGGGTGGCTACACCTTC. It codes for CASSRENEGGYTF. Together with reference TRBV18 and TRBJ1-2, the CDR3 gives the full variable domain: NAGVMQNPRHLVRRRGQEARLRCSPMKGHSHVYWYRQLPEEGLKFMVYLQKENIIDESGMPKERFSAEFPKEGPSILRIQQVVRGDSAAYFCASSRENEGGYTFGSGTRLTVV.

This chain connects TRBV15 to TRBJ1-1, with TRBD1 matching over 9 bases. After removal of 0 bases from V and 0 bases from J, the junction contained 11 bases not matched to a gene. Germline values: CDR1 LNHNV, CDR2 YYDKDF (reference sequence). This CDR3 has 19 residues. CDR3 sequence: CATSREVDRGWYMNTEAFF. Here the CDR3 DNA reads TGTGCCACCAGCAGAGAGGTTGACAGGGGGTGGTACATGAACACTGAAGCTTTCTTT.

The chain is built from TRBV4-1 and TRBJ1-5; D may be TRBD1 (6 bases). This CDR3 region has 15 residues. V lost 1 base and J 4 bases, leaving 11 bases between the germline ends. From germline, CDR1 is MGHRA and CDR2 YSYEKL. CDR3 sequence reads: CASSQGQDGNQPQHF. In DNA, the CDR3 is TGCGCCAGCAGCCAAGGACAGGACGGGAATCAGCCCCAGCATTTT.

The V and J genes are TRBV27 and TRBJ1-1, with a possible D match to TRBD1 (6 bases). CDR3 length: 16 residues. With 2 bases removed from V and 4 bases from J, the gap between germline ends came to 17 bases. The germline V gene encodes CDR1 MNHEY and CDR2 SMNVEV (reference sequence). CDR3 region: CASSLIGGGRGTEAFF. CDR3 sequence (DNA): TGTGCCAGCAGTTTAATAGGCGGGGGGCGCGGCACTGAAGCTTTCTTT.

With regard to this clone: A junction boundary mismatches the germline segment, possibly from a read error. The rearrangement links TRBV28 to TRBJ2-3; TRBD1 aligns across 10 bases. The CDR3 spans 11 residues. The V gene's germline CDR1 is MDHEN and CDR2 SYDVKM. CDR3 loop: CASSWTGGGHF. DNA for the CDR3: TGTGCCAGCAGCTGGACAGGGGGGGGGCATTTT.

The chain is built from TRBV11-2 and TRBJ1-4; maybe TRBD1 (6 bases). CDR1 is SGHAT and CDR2 is FQNNGV in the germline V gene. V was trimmed by 2 bases and J by 5 bases, leaving 12 bases between them. The CDR3 runs to 15 residues. CDR3 residues: CASSLSQGINEKLFF. CDR3 coding DNA: TGTGCCAGCAGCTTATCGCAGGGGATAAATGAAAAACTGTTTTTT.

A remark on this clone: One junction end disagrees with the germline gene, perhaps due to a read error. This chain uses TRBV7-9 with TRBJ2-1, with TRBD1 identical over 9 bases. CDR3 size: 16 residues. The germline gives CDR1 SEHNR, CDR2 FQNEAQ (reference sequence). This CDR3 reads CSSSLGFRDRDNEQFF. The CDR3 DNA reads TGTTCCAGCAGCTTAGGTTTTAGGGACAGGGACAATGAGCAGTTCTTC.

This rearrangement joins TRBV11-2 to TRBJ2-1; 8 positions match TRBD1. Germline CDR1 is SGHAT and CDR2 is FQNNGV. The V segment lost 5 bases and the J segment 3 bases; nucleotides outside the gene matches: 6. CDR3 length: 15 amino acids. In DNA, the CDR3 is TGTGCCAGCAGCCGACAGGGGTTCAGCTACAATGAGCAGTTCTTC. Amino acid sequence: CASSRQGFSYNEQFF. The full variable domain, in which reference TRBV11-2 and TRBJ2-1 provide the parts outside the CDR3, is EAGVAQSPRYKIIEKRQSVAFWCNPISGHATLYWYQQILGQGPKLLIQFQNNGVVDDSQLPKDRFSAERLKGVDSTLKIQPAKLEDSAVYLCASSRQGFSYNEQFFGPGTRLTVL.

V usage is TRBV18 and J usage is TRBJ1-1; the match to TRBD1 covers 9 bases. The germline CDR1 and CDR2 sequences are KGHSH and LQKENI. The CDR3 is 14 amino acids. The ends lost 4 bases at V and 4 bases at J; junction bases unmatched: 4. This CDR3 is CASSRDRAGTEAFF. Here the CDR3 DNA reads TGTGCCAGCTCACGGGACAGGGCGGGCACTGAAGCTTTCTTT.

V usage is TRBV6-6 and J usage is TRBJ1-4; TRBD1 might be the D (6 bases). The CDR3 spans 14 residues. Trimming left V 7 bases short and J 7 bases short, with 16 bases between. Germline V gene sequence: CDR1 MNHNY, CDR2 SVGAGI (reference sequence). The CDR3 here is CASTYRERGEKLFF. In DNA, the CDR3 is TGTGCCAGCACCTACAGGGAGAGGGGTGAAAAACTGTTTTTT.

The V and J genes are TRBV10-2 and TRBJ1-1; 7 bases fit TRBD1. CDR1 WSHSY and CDR2 SAAADI come from the germline V gene. The junction had 11 bases not matched to a gene; V was cut back by 8 bases and J by 2 bases. This CDR3 is built from 15 residues. CDR3 protein: CASGENRGYNTEAFF. In nucleotides, the CDR3 is TGCGCCAGCGGGGAAAACAGGGGTTATAACACTGAAGCTTTCTTT.

The chain combines TRBV19 with TRBJ2-7; D might be TRBD2 (5 bases). With 2 bases removed from V and 7 bases from J, the gap between germline ends came to 12 bases. Germline values: CDR1 LNHDA, CDR2 SQIVND (reference sequence). CDR3 size: 13 residues. The CDR3 bases are TGTGCCAGTAGTATAATGACAACGGGGGAGCAGTACTTC. This codes for CASSIMTTGEQYF.